This is a list of T cell receptor beta chains from one sample in a study of shared T cell receptors in the human thymus. Using immunoSEQ multiplex PCR, the repertoire was profiled, and TCRdb retains in-frame clones only, with some absent. The sample includes 540,000 or so clones, around 82% of them seen just once. The sample was also linked to a second study, of human thymus T cells.

The sample taken for sequencing was thymocytes. These receptors all stem from a boy less than two years old with a congenital heart defect. CDR3s include the opening cysteine and the closing phenylalanine or tryptophan. Fields, in order: D gene, J gene, V gene, clone size, CDR3 length, CDR3 DNA, CDR3 protein. D genes are given only for firm matches. Rows give clone size only sometimes, using once, few, many, or a class for an expanded clone.

>TRBD2|TRBJ2-1|TRBV7-9|few|13
TGTGCCAGCAGCCCCGGACTAGCAGAACCCCAGTTCTTC
CASSPGLAEPQFF
>TRBD2|TRBJ2-5|TRBV7-9|.|15
TGTGCCAGCAGCTCCGTAGCGGGAAAGGTTGAGACCCAGTACTTC
CASSSVAGKVETQYF
>TRBD1|TRBJ1-5|TRBV19|.|18
TGTGCCAGTAGGGAGATTCCGGGACAGGGAGGGAGCAATCAGCCCCAGCATTTT
CASREIPGQGGSNQPQHF
>.|TRBJ2-2|TRBV7-3|few|14
TGTGCCAGCAGCCCTAGACAGGACACCGGGGAGCTGTTTTTT
CASSPRQDTGELFF
>TRBD2|TRBJ2-1|TRBV9|.|20
TGTGCCAGCAGCGTAGCCGGCGGACTAGCGGGAGCCCCTTCCTACAATGAGCAGTTCTTC
CASSVAGGLAGAPSYNEQFF
>.|TRBJ2-7|TRBV7-9|.|19
TGTGCCAGCAGCTCGAGGGTGGAGCCCGGGAGAGGGGTTACGAGGGAGCAGTACTTC
CASSSRVEPGRGVTREQYF
>TRBD1|TRBJ1-2|TRBV6-5|.|12
TGTGCCAGCAGGACAGGGGGTCGGGGCTACACCTTC
CASRTGGRGYTF
>TRBD2|TRBJ2-7|TRBV5-4|.|15
TGTGCCAGCAGCCCCGGCGGGGGACGGCCCTACGAGCAGTACTTC
CASSPGGGRPYEQYF
>TRBD2|TRBJ2-5|TRBV2|.|14
TGTGCCAGCGGGCCGGGAGGGCACAAAGAGACCCAGTACTTC
CASGPGGHKETQYF
>TRBD1|TRBJ2-7|TRBV5-1|.|15
TGCGCCAGCAGCATCCCGGGACAGGGGTTTTCCGAGCAGTACTTC
CASSIPGQGFSEQYF
>TRBD2|TRBJ2-1|TRBV27|.|16
TGTGCCAGCAGTCCCGGGACTAGCGGGATTTACAATGAGCAGTTCTTC
CASSPGTSGIYNEQFF
>TRBD2|TRBJ2-2|TRBV5-6|.|16
TGTGCCAGCAGCCTTCCGGGAGGTTCGAACACCGGGGAGCTGTTTTTT
CASSLPGGSNTGELFF
>TRBD2|TRBJ2-1|TRBV9|.|16
TGTGCCAGCAGCGTAGATAGCGGGAGGGAGGACAATGAGCAGTTCTTC
CASSVDSGREDNEQFF
>.|TRBJ1-1|TRBV5-1|.|16
TGCGCCAGCAGCTTGAAAGCCGGGGGAACTAACACTGAAGCTTTCTTT
CASSLKAGGTNTEAFF
>.|TRBJ2-7|TRBV6-1|few|12
TGTGCCAGCAGTGAAGCGGGGAGCGAGCAGTACTTC
CASSEAGSEQYF
>.|TRBJ1-4|TRBV30|.|11
TGTGCCTGGAGTGTACAGGAAAAACTGTTTTTT
CAWSVQEKLFF
>TRBD1|TRBJ2-5|TRBV29-1|.|16
TGCAGCGTGGGGGAGACCGGGACAGGGGCATCGGAGACCCAGTACTTC
CSVGETGTGASETQYF
>TRBD2|TRBJ2-1|TRBV27|.|17
TGTGCCAGCAGCTCGGTGGGTCGGGAGGGCCGGTGTAATGAGCAGTTCTTC
CASSSVGREGRCNEQFF